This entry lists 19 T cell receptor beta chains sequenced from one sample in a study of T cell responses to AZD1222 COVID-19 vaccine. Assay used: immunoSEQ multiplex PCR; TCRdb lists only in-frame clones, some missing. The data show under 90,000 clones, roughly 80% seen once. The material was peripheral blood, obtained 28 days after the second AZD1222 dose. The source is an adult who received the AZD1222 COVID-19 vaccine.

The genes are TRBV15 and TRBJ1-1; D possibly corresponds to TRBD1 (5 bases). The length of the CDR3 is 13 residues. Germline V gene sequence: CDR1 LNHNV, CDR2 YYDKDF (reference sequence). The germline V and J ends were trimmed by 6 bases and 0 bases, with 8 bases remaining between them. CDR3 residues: CATSEGLNTEAFF. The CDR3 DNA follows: TGTGCCACCAGTGAGGGACTGAACACTGAAGCTTTCTTT.

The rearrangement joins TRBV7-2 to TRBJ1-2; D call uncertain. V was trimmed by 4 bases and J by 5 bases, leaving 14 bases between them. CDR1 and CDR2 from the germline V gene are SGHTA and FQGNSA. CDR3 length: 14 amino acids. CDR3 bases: TGTGCCAGCAGCTCACAGACGGGAGTGTATGGCTACACCTTC. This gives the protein CASSSQTGVYGYTF.

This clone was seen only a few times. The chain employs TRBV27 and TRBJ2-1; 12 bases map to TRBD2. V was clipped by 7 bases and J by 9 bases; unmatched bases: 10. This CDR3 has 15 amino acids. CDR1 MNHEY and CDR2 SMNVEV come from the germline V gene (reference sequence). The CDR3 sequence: CASTPRLAGAAEQFF. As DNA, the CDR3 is TGTGCCAGCACTCCCAGACTAGCGGGAGCAGCTGAGCAGTTCTTC.

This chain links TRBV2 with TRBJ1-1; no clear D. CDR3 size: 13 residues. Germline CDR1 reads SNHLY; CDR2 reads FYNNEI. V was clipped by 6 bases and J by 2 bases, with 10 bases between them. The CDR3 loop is CASSTSGNTEAFF. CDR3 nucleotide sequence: TGTGCCAGCAGCACTTCGGGAAACACTGAAGCTTTCTTT.

The CDR3 loop reads CASSFVRSMNTEAFF. As DNA, the CDR3 is TGTGCCAGCAGTTTCGTCCGGTCCATGAACACTGAAGCTTTCTTT. This rearrangement joins TRBV28 to TRBJ1-1, with D hard to call. V lost 3 bases to trimming and J lost 0 bases, with 11 bases between them. The CDR3 has 15 amino acids. Germline-derived CDR1 and CDR2 are MDHEN and SYDVKM.

CDR3 amino acids: CASSRTGPLGQETQYF. In DNA, the CDR3 is TGTGCCAGCAGTCGTACCGGGCCATTAGGGCAAGAGACCCAGTACTTC. J is TRBJ2-5 and V is TRBV7-6; D ambiguous. Trimming took 6 bases from V and 2 from J, leaving 19 bases between them. Looked up from germline, CDR1 is SGHVS and CDR2 is FNYEAQ. The CDR3 runs to 16 residues.

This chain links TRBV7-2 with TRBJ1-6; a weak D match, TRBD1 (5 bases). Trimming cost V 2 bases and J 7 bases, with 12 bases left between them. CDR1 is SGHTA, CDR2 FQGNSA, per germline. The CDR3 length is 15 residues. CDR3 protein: CASSLSLRGNSPLHF. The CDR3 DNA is TGTGCCAGCAGCTTATCTCTGCGGGGGAATTCACCCCTCCACTTT.

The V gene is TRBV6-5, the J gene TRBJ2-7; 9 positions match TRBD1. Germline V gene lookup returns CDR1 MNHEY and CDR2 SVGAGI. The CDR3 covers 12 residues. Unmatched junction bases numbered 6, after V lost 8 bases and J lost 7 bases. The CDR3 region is CASAGQGKEQYF. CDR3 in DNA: TGTGCCAGCGCGGGACAGGGAAAAGAGCAGTACTTC.

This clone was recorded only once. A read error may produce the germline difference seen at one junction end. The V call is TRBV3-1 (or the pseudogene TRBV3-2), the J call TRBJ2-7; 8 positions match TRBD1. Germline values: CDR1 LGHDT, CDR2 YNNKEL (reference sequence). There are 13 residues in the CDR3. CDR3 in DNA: TGTGCCAGCAGTCAAGGGGACGGACAGGGGCAGTACTTC. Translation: CASSQGDGQGQYF.

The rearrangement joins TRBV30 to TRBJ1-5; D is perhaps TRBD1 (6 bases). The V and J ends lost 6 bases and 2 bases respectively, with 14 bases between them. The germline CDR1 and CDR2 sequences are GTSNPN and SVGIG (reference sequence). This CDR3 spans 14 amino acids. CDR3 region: CACQQGSGNQPQHF. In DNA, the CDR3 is TGTGCCTGTCAACAGGGAAGTGGCAATCAGCCCCAGCATTTT. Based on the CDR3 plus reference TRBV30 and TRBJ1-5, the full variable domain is SQTIHQWPATLVQPVGSPLSLECTVEGTSNPNLYWYRQAAGRGLQLLFYSVGIGQISSEVPQNLSASRPQDRQFILSSKKLLLSDSGFYLCACQQGSGNQPQHFGDGTRLSIL.

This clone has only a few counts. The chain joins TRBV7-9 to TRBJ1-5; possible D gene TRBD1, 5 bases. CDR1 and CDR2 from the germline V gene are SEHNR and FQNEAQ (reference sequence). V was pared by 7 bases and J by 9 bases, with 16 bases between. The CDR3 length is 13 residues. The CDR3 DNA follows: TGTGCCAGCACGCAGGGAGGCCCCCGGCCCCAGCATTTT. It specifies CASTQGGPRPQHF.

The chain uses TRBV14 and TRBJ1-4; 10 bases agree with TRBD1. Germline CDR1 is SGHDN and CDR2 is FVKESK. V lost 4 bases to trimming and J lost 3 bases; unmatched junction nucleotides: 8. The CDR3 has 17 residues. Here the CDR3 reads CASSRIGQGGANEKLFF. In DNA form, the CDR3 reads TGTGCCAGCAGCCGAATCGGACAGGGGGGCGCTAATGAAAAACTGTTTTTT.

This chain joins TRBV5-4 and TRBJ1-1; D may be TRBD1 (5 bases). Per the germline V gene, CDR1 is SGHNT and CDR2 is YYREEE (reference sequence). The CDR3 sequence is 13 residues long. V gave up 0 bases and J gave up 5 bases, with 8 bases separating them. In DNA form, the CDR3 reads TGTGCCAGCAGCTTGGGAGGGACGACTGAAGCTTTCTTT. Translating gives CASSLGGTTEAFF.

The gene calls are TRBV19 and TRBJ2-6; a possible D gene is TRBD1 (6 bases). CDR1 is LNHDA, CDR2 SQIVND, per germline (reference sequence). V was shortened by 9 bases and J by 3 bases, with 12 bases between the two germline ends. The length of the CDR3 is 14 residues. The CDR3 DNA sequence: TGTGCCAGCCAAACAGGGTTTGGGGCCAACGTCCTGACTTTC. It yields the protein CASQTGFGANVLTF.

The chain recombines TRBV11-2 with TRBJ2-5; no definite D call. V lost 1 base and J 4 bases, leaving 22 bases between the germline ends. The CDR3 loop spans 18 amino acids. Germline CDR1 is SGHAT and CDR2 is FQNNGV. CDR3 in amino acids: CASSLVQVSHLGTETQYF. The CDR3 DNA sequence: TGTGCCAGCAGCTTAGTTCAAGTGTCCCACCTGGGAACAGAGACCCAGTACTTC.

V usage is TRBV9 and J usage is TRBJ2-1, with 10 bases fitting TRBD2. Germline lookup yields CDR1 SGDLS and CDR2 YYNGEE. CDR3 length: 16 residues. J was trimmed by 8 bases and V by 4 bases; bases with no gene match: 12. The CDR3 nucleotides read TGTGCCAGCAGCTCCACCCCAGCGGGAGGGTGGGATGAGCAGTTCTTC. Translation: CASSSTPAGGWDEQFF.

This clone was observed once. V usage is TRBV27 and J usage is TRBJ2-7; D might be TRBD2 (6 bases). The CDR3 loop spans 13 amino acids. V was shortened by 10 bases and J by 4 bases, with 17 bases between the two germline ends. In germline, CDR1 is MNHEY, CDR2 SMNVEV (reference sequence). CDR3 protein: CAILDLASYEQYF. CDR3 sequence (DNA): TGTGCCATCCTTGACCTAGCGAGTTACGAGCAGTACTTC.

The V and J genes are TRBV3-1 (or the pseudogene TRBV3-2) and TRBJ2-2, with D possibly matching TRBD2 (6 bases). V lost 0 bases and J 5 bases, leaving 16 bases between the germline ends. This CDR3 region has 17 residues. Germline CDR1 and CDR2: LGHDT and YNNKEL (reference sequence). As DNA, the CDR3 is TGTGCCAGCAGCCAAGAGTCTGGCGGGGTGGGGACCGGGGAGCTGTTTTTT. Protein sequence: CASSQESGGVGTGELFF.

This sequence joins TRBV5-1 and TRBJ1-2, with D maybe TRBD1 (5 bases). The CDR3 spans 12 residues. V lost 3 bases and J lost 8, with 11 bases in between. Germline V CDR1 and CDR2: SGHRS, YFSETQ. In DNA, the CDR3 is TGCGCCAGCAGCTGGGACGCTGGGGGCTACACCTTC. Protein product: CASSWDAGGYTF.